This T cell receptor (beta chain) emerged from a study of shared clonotypes between healthy human individuals. Turning to the study itself: The donor group consisted of a couple of women and a few men, aged 18 to 49. Researchers assigned three CD4 naive, three CD4 memory, two CD8 naive and one CD8 memory plate to each donor.

A remark on this clone: Its antigen is unidentified.

The ends lost 5 bases at V and 2 bases at J; junction bases unmatched: 8. The germline V gene has CDR1 SEHNR and CDR2 FQNEAQ (reference sequence). CDR3 size: 16 residues. Produced via immunoSEQ multiplex PCR; TCRdb's table is partial and in-frame only. The data contain about 800,000 clones, about 96% of them seen just once; the ten biggest clones take up about 0.25%. Study-level results: Generation probability values for non-shared clonotypes were lower than those for clonotypes shared by all four donors.

CD8 cells classed as naive were CD45RO-negative and positively selected for CCR7, excluding terminally differentiated effector memory CD45RA+ cells. This chain uses TRBV7-9 with TRBJ2-2; 7 positions agree with TRBD2. Sequenced sample: naive CD8+ T cells sorted from blood. The receptor's source is a man aged 25 to 40 in good health. CDR3 residues: CASSHGERGNTGELFF. In DNA, the CDR3 is TGTGCCAGCAGCCACGGGGAGCGGGGCAACACCGGGGAGCTGTTTTTT.